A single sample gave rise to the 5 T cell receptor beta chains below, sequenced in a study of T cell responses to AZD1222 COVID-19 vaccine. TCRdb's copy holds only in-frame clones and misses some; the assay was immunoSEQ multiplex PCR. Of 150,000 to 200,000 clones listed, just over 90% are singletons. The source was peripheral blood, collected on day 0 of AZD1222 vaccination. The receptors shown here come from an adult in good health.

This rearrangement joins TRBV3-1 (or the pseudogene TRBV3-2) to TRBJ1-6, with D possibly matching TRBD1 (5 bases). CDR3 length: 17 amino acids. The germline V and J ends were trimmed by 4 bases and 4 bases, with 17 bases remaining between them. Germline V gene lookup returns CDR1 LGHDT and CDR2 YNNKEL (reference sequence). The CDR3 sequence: CASSPPSGQIYNSPLHF. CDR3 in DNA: TGTGCCAGCAGCCCGCCCTCAGGGCAAATTTATAATTCACCCCTCCACTTT.

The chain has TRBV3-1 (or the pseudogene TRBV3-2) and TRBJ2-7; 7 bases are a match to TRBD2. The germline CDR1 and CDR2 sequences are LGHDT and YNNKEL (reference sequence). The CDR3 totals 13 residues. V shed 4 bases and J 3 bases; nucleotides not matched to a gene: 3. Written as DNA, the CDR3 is TGTGCCAGCAGCCCAGCGGGGAACTACGAGCAGTACTTC. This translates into CASSPAGNYEQYF.

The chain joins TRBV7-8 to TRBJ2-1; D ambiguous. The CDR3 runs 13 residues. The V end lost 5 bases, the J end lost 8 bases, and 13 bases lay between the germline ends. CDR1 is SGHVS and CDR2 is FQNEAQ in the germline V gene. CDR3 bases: TGTGCCAGCAGCCTACCGTGGATCGATGAGCAGTTCTTC. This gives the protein CASSLPWIDEQFF.

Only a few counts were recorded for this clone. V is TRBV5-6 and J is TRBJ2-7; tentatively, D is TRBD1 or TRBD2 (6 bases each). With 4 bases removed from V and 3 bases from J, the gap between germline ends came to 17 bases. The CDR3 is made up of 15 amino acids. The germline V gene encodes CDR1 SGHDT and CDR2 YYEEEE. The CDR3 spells CASSQSGASHYEQYF. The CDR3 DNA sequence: TGTGCCAGCAGCCAATCGGGGGCCAGTCACTACGAGCAGTACTTC.

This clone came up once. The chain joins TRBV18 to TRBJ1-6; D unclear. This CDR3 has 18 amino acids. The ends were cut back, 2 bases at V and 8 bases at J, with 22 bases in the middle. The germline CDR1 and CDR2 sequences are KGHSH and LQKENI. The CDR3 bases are TGTGCCAGCTCACCATTGGGCCTCCTTATGGTTTCCGATTCACCCCTCCACTTT. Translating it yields CASSPLGLLMVSDSPLHF.